This T cell receptor beta chain was captured in a study of CD8+CD57+ T cells in acquired aplastic anemia (dated by TCRdb to 2017 to 2018). Regarding the research as a whole: On average, sorted CD4+ and CD8+ cells yielded around 3.5 ug of extracted DNA, with a range of about 0.18 to 27.4 ug. An average of roughly 10 million reads for CD4+ cells and 11.0 million reads for CD8+ cells was obtained from healthy donor samples. General study outcomes and caveats: Around 28 CD8+ CDR3 sequences were found to be shared between patients and controls, but these sequences appeared to be highly expressed in patients and within the immunodominant clones of the patients. Patients and healthy controls showed no significant difference in CD8+ Simpson's diversity (P=0.060).

This clonotype appeared a few times. Its antigen remains unidentified. It may be a read error: a sequence one base away is much more abundant. TCR repertoires of sorted CD4+ and CD8+ blood T cells from severe aplastic anemia patients and healthy subjects were deep-sequenced in the study. Ficoll-Paque density gradient centrifugation was used to isolate peripheral blood mononuclear cells. Before DNA extraction, CD4+ and CD8+ T cells were sorted with FACS or magnetic beads. Profiling of TCR beta VDJ combinations and CDR3 sequences used genomic DNA as the template. An Illumina HiSeq 2000 was the platform used for TCR repertoire sequencing. The published analysis was carried out like this. Repertoire assessment relied on Simpson's diversity index, CDR3 size and DJ length profiles, and TRBV/TRBJ rearrangement plots. Whichever DNA sequence was most abundant in the deep sequencing data was defined as the immunodominant clone. CDR3 amino acid sequences were screened for sharing across subjects and were compared with published repertoires and the VDJdb database. TCRdb reworked the public reads: Q25 trimming with fastp, MiXCR clone assembly, productive beta chains retained. For every CDR3 protein sequence, its rows merge into one entry that carries the most common genes and DNA. The V and J calls shown here were made by TCRdb, not taken from the authors' results. The sample records around 140,000 distinct CDR3 sequences, around two fifths of which are singletons. 8% to 9% of the sample is taken by the ten largest.

The sample was sorted CD4+, CD8+, or CD8+CD57+ T cells (not recorded which) from PBMCs. The TCR was taken from a human donor in good health, serving as a control.

The DNA sequence is TGCCGTGCGGAGGACAGGGCGGGTGAAAAACTGTTTTTT. Translated, this is CRAEDRAGEKLFF. The chain is encoded by TRBV20-1 joined to TRBJ1-4, and 8 bases in between align with TRBD1. Per the germline V gene (reference sequence), DFQATT is the CDR1 and SNEGSKA is the CDR2. Its CDR3 holds 13 amino acids, cysteine through phenylalanine. The CDR3 DNA has 39 bases and is translated from base 1.